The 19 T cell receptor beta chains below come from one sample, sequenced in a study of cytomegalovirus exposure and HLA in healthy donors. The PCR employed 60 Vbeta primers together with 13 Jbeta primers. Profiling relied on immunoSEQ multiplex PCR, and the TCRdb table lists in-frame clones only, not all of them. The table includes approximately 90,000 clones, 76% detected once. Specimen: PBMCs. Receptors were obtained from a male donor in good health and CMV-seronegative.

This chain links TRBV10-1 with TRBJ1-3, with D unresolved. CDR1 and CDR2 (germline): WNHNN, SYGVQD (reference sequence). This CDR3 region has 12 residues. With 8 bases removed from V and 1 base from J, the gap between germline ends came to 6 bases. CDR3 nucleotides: TGCGCCAGCGGGGAGTCTGGAAACACCATATATTTT. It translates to CASGESGNTIYF.

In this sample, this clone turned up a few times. The CDR3 here is CASSLEAGGGETQYF. The CDR3 DNA reads as TGCGCCAGCAGCTTGGAGGCAGGGGGCGGTGAGACCCAGTACTTC. This sequence joins TRBV5-1 and TRBJ2-5; 8 bases line up with TRBD1. The CDR3 consists of 15 residues. In germline, CDR1 is SGHRS, CDR2 YFSETQ. The trim removed 0 bases at V and 5 bases at J, leaving 6 bases unmatched.

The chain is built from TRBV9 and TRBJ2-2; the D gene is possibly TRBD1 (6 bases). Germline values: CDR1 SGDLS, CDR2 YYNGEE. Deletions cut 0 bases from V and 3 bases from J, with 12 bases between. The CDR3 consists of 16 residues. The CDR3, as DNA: TGTGCCAGCAGCGTAGGCCAGGACAGCTACACCGGGGAGCTGTTTTTT. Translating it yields CASSVGQDSYTGELFF.

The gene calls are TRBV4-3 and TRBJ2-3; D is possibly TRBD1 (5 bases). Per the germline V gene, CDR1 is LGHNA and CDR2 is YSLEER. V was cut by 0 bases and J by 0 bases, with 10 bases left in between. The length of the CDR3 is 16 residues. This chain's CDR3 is CASSQDVRGSTDTQYF. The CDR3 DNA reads TGCGCCAGCAGCCAAGATGTAAGGGGCAGCACAGATACGCAGTATTTT.

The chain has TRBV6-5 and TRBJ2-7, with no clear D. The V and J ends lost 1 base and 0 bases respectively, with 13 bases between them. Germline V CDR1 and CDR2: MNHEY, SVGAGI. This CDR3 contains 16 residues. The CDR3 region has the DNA TGTGCCAGCAGTTACTACCCCGCGATGAGCTCCTACGAGCAGTACTTC. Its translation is CASSYYPAMSSYEQYF.

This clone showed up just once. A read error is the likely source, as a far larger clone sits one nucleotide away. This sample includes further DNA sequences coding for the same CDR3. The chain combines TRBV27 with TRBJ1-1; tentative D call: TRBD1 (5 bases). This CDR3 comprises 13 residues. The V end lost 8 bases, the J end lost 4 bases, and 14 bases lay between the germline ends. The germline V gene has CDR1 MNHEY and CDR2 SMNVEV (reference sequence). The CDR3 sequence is CASEMGGGTEAFF. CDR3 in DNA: TGTGCCAGCGAAATGGGCGGGGGCACTGAAGCTTTCTTT.

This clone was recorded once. As DNA, the CDR3 is TGCGCCAGCAGCCTGCCGGGACTAGCGGGTAATGAGCAGTTCTTC. This encodes CASSLPGLAGNEQFF. The chain links TRBV10-2 to TRBJ2-1, with 12 positions matching TRBD2. The ends lost 6 bases at V and 7 bases at J; junction bases unmatched: 7. The CDR3 runs to 15 residues. CDR1 is WSHSY and CDR2 is SAAADI in the germline V gene.

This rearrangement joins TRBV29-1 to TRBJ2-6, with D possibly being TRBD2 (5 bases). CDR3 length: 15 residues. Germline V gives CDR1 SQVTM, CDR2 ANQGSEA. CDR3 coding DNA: TGCAGTGGGGTCGGAGGAGGAGACGGGGCCAACGTCCTGACTTTC. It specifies CSGVGGGDGANVLTF. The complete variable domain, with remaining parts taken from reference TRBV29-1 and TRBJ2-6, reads SAVISQKPSRDICQRGTSLTIQCQVDSQVTMMFWYRQQPGQSLTLIATANQGSEATYESGFVIDKFPISRPNLTFSTLTVSNMSPEDSSIYLCSGVGGGDGANVLTFGAGSRLTVL.

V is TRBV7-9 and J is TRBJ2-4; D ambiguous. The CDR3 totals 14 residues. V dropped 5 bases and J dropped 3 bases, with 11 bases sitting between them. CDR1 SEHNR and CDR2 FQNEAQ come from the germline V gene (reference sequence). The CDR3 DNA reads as TGTGCCAGCAGCCCCCCATCAGACAAAAACATTCAGTACTTC. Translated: CASSPPSDKNIQYF.

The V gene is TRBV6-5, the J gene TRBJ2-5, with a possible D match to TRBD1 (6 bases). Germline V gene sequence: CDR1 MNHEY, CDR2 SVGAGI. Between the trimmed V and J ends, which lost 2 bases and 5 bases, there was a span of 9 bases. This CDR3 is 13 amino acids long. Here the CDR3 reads CASSYGQGETQYF. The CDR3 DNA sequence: TGTGCCAGCAGTTACGGTCAGGGGGAGACCCAGTACTTC.

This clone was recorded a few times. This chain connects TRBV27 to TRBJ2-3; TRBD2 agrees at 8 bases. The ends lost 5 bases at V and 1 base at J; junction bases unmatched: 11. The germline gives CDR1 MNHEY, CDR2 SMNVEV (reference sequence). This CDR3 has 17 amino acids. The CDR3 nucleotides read TGTGCCAGCAGTGCCGTCAACCGGGGGGGCCGCACAGATACGCAGTATTTT. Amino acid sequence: CASSAVNRGGRTDTQYF.

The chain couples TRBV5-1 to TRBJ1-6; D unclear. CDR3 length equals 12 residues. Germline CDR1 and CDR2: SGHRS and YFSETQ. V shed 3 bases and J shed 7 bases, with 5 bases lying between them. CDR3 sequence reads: CASSSENSPLHF. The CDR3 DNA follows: TGCGCCAGCAGCTCGGAGAATTCACCCCTCCACTTT.

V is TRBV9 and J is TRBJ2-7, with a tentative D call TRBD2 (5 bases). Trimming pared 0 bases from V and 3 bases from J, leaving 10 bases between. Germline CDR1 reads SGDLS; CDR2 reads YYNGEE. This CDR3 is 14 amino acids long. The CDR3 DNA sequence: TGTGCCAGCAGCGTAGCTCTCACTAGCTACGAGCAGTACTTC. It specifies CASSVALTSYEQYF.

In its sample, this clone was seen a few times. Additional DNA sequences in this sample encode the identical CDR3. CDR3 in amino acids: CASSGGELETEAFF. CDR3 in DNA: TGTGCCAGTAGCGGTGGAGAGCTTGAAACTGAAGCTTTCTTT. This chain connects TRBV28 to TRBJ1-1; D remains unclear. Germline lookup yields CDR1 MDHEN and CDR2 SYDVKM. CDR3 length equals 14 residues. Trimming cost V 9 bases and J 5 bases, with 19 bases left between them.

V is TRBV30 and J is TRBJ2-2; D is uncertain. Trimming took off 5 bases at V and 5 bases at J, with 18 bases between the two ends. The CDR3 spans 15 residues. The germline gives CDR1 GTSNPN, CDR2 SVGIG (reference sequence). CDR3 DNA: TGTGCCTGGTCCATACAGTCTACCCCAACCGGGGAGCTGTTTTTT. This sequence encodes CAWSIQSTPTGELFF.

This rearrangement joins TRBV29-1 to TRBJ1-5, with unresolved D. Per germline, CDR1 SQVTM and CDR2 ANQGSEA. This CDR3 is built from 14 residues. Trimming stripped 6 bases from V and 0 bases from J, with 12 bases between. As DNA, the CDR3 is TGCAGCGTGGGCCTTTCAAATAGCAATCAGCCCCAGCATTTT. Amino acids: CSVGLSNSNQPQHF. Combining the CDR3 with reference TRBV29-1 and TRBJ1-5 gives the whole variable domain SAVISQKPSRDICQRGTSLTIQCQVDSQVTMMFWYRQQPGQSLTLIATANQGSEATYESGFVIDKFPISRPNLTFSTLTVSNMSPEDSSIYLCSVGLSNSNQPQHFGDGTRLSIL.

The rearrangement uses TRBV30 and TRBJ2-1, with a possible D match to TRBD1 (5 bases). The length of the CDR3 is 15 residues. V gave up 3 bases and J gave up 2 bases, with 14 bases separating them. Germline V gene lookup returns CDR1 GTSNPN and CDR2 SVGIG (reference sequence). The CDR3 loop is CAWRVRGAPYNEQFF. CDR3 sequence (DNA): TGTGCCTGGAGAGTGCGTGGGGCCCCCTACAATGAGCAGTTCTTC.

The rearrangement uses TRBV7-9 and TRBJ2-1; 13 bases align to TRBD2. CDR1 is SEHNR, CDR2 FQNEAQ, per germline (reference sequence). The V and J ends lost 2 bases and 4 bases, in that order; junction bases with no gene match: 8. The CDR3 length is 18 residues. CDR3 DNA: TGTGCCAGCAGCTTATTAGCGGGGACTAGCGGGGTATACAATGAGCAGTTCTTC. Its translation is CASSLLAGTSGVYNEQFF.

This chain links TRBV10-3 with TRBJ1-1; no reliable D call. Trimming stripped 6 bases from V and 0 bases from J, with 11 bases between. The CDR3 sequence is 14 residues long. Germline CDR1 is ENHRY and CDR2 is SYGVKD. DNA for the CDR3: TGTGCCATCAGATCTGACAAAATGAACACTGAAGCTTTCTTT. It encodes CAIRSDKMNTEAFF.